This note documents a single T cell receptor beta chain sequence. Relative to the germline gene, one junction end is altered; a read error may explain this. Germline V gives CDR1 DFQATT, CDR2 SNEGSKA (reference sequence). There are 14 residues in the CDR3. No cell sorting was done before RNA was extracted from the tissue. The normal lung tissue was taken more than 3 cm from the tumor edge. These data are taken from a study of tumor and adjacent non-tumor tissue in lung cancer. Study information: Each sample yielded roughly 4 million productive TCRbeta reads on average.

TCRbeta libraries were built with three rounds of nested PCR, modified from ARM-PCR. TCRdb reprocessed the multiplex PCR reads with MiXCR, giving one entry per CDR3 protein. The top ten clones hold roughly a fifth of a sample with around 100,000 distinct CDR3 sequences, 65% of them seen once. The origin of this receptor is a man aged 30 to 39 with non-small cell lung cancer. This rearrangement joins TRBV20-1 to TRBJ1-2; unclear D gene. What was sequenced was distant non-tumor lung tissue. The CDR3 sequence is CSAPLVGGDYGYTF. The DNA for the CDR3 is TGTAGTGCTCCTCTAGTGGGAGGCGACTATGGCTACACCTTC.